This T cell receptor beta chain was documented in a study of blood T cell repertoires in COVID-19. At the level of the study: Acute and convalescent COVID-19 samples came from the United States, Italy and Spain. From T cells, B-cell-depleted T cells, or PBMCs came the material, which was cDNA or gDNA.

This clone has just one count. Source study methods: Amplification with reference gene primers provided the estimates of nucleated cell counts. Profiling relied on immunoSEQ multiplex PCR, and the TCRdb table lists in-frame clones only, not all of them. That table is the source of V, J and clone size, and D and trimming were worked out from the DNA. This table has roughly 70,000 clones, 86% appearing once. Sequenced input: peripheral blood. The receptor's source is a man in his 70s with active COVID-19.

The CDR3 sequence: CASSHLLAGGQETQYF. The CDR3 DNA is TGCGCCAGCAGCCATTTACTAGCGGGAGGCCAAGAGACCCAGTACTTC. The J gene is TRBJ2-5, the V gene TRBV4-3, with 12 bases matching TRBD2. Germline V gives CDR1 LGHNA, CDR2 YSLEER. The CDR3 sequence is 16 residues long. Trimming took 3 bases from V and 1 from J; bases not matched to a gene: 3.